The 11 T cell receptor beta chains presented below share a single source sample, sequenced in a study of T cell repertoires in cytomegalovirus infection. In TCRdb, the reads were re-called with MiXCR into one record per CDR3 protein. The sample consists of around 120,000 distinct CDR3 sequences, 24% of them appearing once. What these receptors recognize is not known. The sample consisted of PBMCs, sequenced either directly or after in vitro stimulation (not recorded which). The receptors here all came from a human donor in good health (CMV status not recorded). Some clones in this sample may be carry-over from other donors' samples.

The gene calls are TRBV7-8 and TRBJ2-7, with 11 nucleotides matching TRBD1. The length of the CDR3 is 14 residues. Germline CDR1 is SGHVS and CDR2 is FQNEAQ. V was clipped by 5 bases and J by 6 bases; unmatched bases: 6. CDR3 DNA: TGTGCCAGCAGCCAGGGGACAGGGGGGACCGAGCAGTACTTC. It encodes CASSQGTGGTEQYF.

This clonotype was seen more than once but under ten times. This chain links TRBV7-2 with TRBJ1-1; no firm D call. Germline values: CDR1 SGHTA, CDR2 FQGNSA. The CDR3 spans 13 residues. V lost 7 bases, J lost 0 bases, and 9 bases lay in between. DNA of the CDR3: TGTGCCAGCATCCAGGCTATGAACACTGAAGCTTTCTTT. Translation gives CASIQAMNTEAFF.

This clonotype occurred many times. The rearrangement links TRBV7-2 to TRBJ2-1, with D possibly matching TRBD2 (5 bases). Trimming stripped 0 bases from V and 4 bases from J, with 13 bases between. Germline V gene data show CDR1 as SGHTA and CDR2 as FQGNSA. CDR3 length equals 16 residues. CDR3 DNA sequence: TGTGCCAGCAGCTTAGCAACGGGGAATCTATACAATGAGCAGTTCTTC. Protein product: CASSLATGNLYNEQFF.

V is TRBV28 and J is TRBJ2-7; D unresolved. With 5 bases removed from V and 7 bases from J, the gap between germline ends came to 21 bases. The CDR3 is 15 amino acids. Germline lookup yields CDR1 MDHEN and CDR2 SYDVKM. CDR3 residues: CASSTRPPGSREQYF. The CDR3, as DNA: TGTGCCAGCAGTACAAGACCCCCCGGGTCTCGGGAGCAGTACTTC.

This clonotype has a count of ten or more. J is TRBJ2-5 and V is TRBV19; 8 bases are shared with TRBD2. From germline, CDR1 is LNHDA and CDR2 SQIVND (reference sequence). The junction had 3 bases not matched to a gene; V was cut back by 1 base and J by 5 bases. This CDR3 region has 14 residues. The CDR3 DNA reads TGTGCCAGTAGTATAGTTAGCGGGAAGGAGACCCAGTACTTC. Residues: CASSIVSGKETQYF.

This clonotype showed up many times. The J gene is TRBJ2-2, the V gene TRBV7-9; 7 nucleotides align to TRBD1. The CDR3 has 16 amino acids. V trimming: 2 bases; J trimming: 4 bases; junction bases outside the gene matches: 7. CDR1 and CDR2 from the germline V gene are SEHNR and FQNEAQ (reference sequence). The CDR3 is CASSLRQGVPTGELFF. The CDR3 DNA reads TGTGCCAGCAGCTTACGACAGGGCGTCCCCACCGGGGAGCTGTTTTTT.

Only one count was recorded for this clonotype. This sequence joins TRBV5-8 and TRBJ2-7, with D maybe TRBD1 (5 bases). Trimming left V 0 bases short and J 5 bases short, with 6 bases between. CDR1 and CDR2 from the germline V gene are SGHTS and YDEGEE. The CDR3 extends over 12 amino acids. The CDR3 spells CASSLGQHEQYV. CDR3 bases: TGTGCCAGCAGCTTGGGACAGCACGAGCAGTACGTC.

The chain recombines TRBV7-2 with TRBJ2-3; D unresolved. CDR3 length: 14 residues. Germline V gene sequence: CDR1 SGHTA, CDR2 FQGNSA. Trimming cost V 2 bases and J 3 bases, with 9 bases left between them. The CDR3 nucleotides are TGTGCCAGCAGCTTAAGTCAGAAGACAGATACGCAGTATTTT. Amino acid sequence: CASSLSQKTDTQYF.

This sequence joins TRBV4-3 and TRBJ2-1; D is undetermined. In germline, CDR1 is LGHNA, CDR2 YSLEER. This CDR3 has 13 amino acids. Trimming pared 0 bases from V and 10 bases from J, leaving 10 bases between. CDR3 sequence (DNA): TGCGCCAGCAGCCAAGATAGGCCAGTCGAGCAGTTCTTC. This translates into CASSQDRPVEQFF.

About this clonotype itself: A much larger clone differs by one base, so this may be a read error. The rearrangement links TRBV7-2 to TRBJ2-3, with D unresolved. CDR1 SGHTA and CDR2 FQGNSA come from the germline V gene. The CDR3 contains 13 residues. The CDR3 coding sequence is TGTGCCAGCACCCCTCTAAGAACAACCCACCAGGATTTT. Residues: CASTPLRTTHQDF.

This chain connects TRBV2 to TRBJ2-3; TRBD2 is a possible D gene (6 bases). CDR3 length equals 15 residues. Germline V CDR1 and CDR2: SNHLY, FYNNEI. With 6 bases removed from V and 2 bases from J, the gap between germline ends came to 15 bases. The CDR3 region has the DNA TGTGCCAGCAGGGCCGTGGGGGGAAACACAGATACGCAGTATTTT. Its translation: CASRAVGGNTDTQYF.